The 10 T cell receptor beta chains below were found in one sample sequenced in a study of T cells in Graves' hyperthyroidism and ophthalmopathy. Amplification targeted TCR beta CDR3 regions from RNA transcripts. The HTBI primer set was used in a first-round RT-PCR of the TCR CDR3. A single record per CDR3 protein comes from TCRdb applying MiXCR to the multiplex PCR reads. The sample consists of 400,000 to 550,000 distinct CDR3 sequences, approximately 15% of them appearing once. The source material was blood. The receptors were gathered from a woman aged 18-29 years with Graves' hyperthyroidism.

This clonotype was seen only a few times. The rearrangement joins TRBV5-6 to TRBJ2-5; TRBD1 matches 7 bases. V shed 2 bases and J 2 bases; nucleotides not matched to a gene: 6. In germline, CDR1 is SGHDT, CDR2 YYEEEE. This CDR3 contains 15 residues. The CDR3 loop reads CASSLGTGVQETQYF. The CDR3 DNA is TGTGCCAGCAGCTTAGGAACAGGGGTACAAGAGACCCAGTACTTC. Supplemented by reference TRBV5-6 and TRBJ2-5, the full variable domain reads DAGVTQSPTHLIKTRGQQVTLRCSPKSGHDTVSWYQQALGQGPQFIFQYYEEEERQRGNFPDRFSGHQFPNYSSELNVNALLLGDSALYLCASSLGTGVQETQYFGPGTRLLVL.

The chain links TRBV2 to TRBJ2-1, with 11 bases fitting TRBD2. This CDR3 has 18 amino acids. V lost 0 bases, J lost 4 bases, and 8 bases stayed unmatched. CDR1 and CDR2 (germline): SNHLY, FYNNEI. The CDR3 sequence: CASSEALGSGGVYNEQFF. CDR3 nucleotides: TGTGCCAGCAGTGAAGCGCTCGGTAGCGGGGGGGTGTACAATGAGCAGTTCTTC.

The V call is TRBV20-1, the J call TRBJ1-3, with D hard to call. CDR1 is DFQATT, CDR2 SNEGSKA, per germline (reference sequence). Between the trimmed V and J ends, which lost 3 bases and 0 bases, there was a span of 6 bases. This CDR3 spans 13 amino acids. The CDR3 spells CSASVTSGNTIYF. The CDR3 bases are TGCAGTGCTAGCGTTACCTCTGGAAACACCATATATTTT.

The chain is built from TRBV9 and TRBJ1-1; D might be TRBD1 (6 bases). The germline V gene has CDR1 SGDLS and CDR2 YYNGEE. V was trimmed by 0 bases and J by 5 bases, leaving 11 bases between them. CDR3 length: 14 amino acids. CDR3 sequence: CASSVVGGRTEAFF. The CDR3 coding sequence is TGTGCCAGCAGCGTAGTCGGGGGGCGAACTGAAGCTTTCTTT.

At least ten counts were recorded for this clonotype. The rearrangement links TRBV12-5 to TRBJ2-6; either TRBD1 or TRBD2 may supply D (5 bases each). V was pared by 8 bases and J by 3 bases, with 14 bases between. CDR1 and CDR2 (germline): LGHNT, FRNRAP. The CDR3 extends over 15 amino acids. CDR3 region: CASSKGRDGANVLTF. CDR3 coding DNA: TGTGCTAGTTCCAAGGGGAGAGATGGGGCCAACGTCCTGACTTTC.

This clonotype was counted at least ten times. This sequence joins TRBV9 and TRBJ2-7; 7 bases agree with TRBD2. J lost 6 bases, V lost 2 bases, and 5 bases had no gene match. Germline V gene sequence: CDR1 SGDLS, CDR2 YYNGEE. The CDR3 is 13 residues long. In DNA, the CDR3 is TGTGCCAGCAGCGTCGGGGGGAGTACCGAGCAGTACGTC. As protein: CASSVGGSTEQYV.

The sample holds many counts of this clonotype. The chain carries TRBV12-3 or TRBV12-4 and TRBJ2-7; D is ambiguous. The CDR3 extends over 12 amino acids. Between the trimmed V and J ends, which lost 3 bases and 6 bases, there was a span of 9 bases. The CDR3 bases are TGTGCCAGCAGTTTGTCCCCCTCCGAGCAGTACTTC. Amino acid sequence: CASSLSPSEQYF.

Regarding this clonotype: This may be a read error, as it is one base from a much larger clone. The J gene is TRBJ1-5, the V gene TRBV12-3 or TRBV12-4; D may be TRBD1 (6 bases). Trimming took 2 bases from V and 5 from J, leaving 7 bases between them. The CDR3 consists of 13 residues. The CDR3 DNA reads TGTGCCAGCAGTTTATACAGGGATCAGCCCCAGCATTTT. It is translated as CASSLYRDQPQHF.

The gene calls are TRBV20-1 and TRBJ2-1; TRBD2 is a possible D gene (5 bases). Trimming removed 5 bases at V and 5 bases at J, with 19 bases between. CDR1 and CDR2 (germline): DFQATT, SNEGSKA (reference sequence). CDR3 length equals 15 residues. DNA for the CDR3: TGCAGTGCTCCCAGGACTGGACCACTAGACAATGAGCAGTTCTTC. Translating it yields CSAPRTGPLDNEQFF.

This clonotype was found many times. One end of the junction does not line up with germline, which may come from a read error. The CDR3 protein is CATSAPPGTIHYSYTF. The CDR3, as DNA: TGTGCCACCAGTGCTCCGCCCGGGACCATTCACTATAGCTACACCTTC. The gene calls are TRBV24-1 and TRBJ1-2, with D perhaps matching TRBD1 (5 bases). Germline CDR1 KGHDR, CDR2 SFDVKD. This CDR3 region has 16 residues.